This TCR beta chain was observed in a study of cytotoxic CD8 clonotypes in ibrutinib-treated CLL. Background on the study: Some 25 partial and 2 complete responses; at median about 70 months, approximately 14 remitted, approximately 12 progressed. Response sampling occurred after a median around 12 months of treatment (range 6 to 36). Study outcomes and limitations: Relative to age-matched healthy donors, clonality at baseline was higher, and it tracked circulating CD8+ T-cell counts. Before falling back toward baseline at progression, clonality had risen at the time of ibrutinib response.

Points on this clone: Antigen: not known.

V was pared by 6 bases and J by 2 bases, with 4 bases between. Per the germline V gene, CDR1 is MNHNS and CDR2 is SASEGT. This CDR3 contains 11 residues. Profiling relied on immunoSEQ multiplex PCR, and the TCRdb table lists in-frame clones only, not all of them. The sample records around 200,000 clones, approximately 79% being singletons. The specimen comprised PBMCs, sampled after 12 months of ibrutinib treatment. V usage is TRBV6-1 and J usage is TRBJ2-5; D remains ambiguous. The receptor's source is a human donor with chronic lymphocytic leukemia. This CDR3 is CASRWQETQYF. CDR3 in DNA: TGTGCCAGCAGGTGGCAAGAGACCCAGTACTTC.